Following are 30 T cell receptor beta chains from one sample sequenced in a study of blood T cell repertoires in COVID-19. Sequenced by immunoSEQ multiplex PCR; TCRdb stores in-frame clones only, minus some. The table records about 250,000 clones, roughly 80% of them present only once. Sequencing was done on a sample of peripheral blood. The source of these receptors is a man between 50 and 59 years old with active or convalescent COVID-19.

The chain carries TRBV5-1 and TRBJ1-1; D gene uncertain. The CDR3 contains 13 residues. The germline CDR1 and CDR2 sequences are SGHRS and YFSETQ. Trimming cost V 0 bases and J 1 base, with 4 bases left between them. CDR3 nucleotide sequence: TGCGCCAGCAGCTTGGACACGAACACTGAAGCTTTCTTT. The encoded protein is CASSLDTNTEAFF. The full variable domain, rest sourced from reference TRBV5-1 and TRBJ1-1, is KAGVTQTPRYLIKTRGQQVTLSCSPISGHRSVSWYQQTPGQGLQFLFEYFSETQRNKGNFPGRFSGRQFSNSRSEMNVSTLELGDSALYLCASSLDTNTEAFFGQGTRLTVV.

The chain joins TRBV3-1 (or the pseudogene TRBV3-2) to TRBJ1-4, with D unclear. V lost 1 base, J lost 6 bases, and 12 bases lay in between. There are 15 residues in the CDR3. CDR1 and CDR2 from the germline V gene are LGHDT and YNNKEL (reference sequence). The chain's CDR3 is CASSQVPGSDEKLFF. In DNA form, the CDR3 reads TGTGCCAGCAGCCAAGTACCCGGGTCAGATGAAAAACTGTTTTTT.

CDR3: CASKQGPGNTIYF. For the CDR3, the DNA is TGTGCCAGCAAACAGGGTCCTGGAAACACCATATATTTT. V gene TRBV25-1 combines with J gene TRBJ1-3; the D gene is possibly TRBD1 (6 bases). CDR3 length equals 13 residues. V gave up 7 bases and J gave up 2 bases, with 9 bases separating them. The germline CDR1 and CDR2 sequences are MGHDK and SYGVNS.

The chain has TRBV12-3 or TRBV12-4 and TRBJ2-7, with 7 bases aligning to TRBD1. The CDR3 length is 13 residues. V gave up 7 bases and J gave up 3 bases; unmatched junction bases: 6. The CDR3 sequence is CASTRDSYYEQYF. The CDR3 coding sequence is TGTGCCAGCACTAGGGACAGTTACTACGAGCAGTACTTC.

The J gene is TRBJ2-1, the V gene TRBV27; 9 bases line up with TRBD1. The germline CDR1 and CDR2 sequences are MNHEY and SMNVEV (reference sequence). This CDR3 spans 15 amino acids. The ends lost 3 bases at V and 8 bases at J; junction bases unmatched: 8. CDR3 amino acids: CASSLLGTGPHEQFF. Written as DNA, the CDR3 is TGTGCCAGCAGTTTGTTAGGGACAGGGCCCCATGAGCAGTTCTTC.

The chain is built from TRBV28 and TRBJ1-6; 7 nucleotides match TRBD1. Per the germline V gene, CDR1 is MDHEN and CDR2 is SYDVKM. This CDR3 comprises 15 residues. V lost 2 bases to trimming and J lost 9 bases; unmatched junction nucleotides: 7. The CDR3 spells CASSLPRGSSSPLHF. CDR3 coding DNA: TGTGCCAGCAGTTTACCCAGGGGGAGTAGTTCACCCCTCCACTTT.

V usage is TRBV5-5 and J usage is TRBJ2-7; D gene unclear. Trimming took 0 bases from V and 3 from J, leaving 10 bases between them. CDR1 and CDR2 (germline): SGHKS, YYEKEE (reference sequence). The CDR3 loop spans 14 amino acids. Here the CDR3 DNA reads TGTGCCAGCAGCTTGGAAGGAGTGGGCTACGAGCAGTACTTC. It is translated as CASSLEGVGYEQYF.

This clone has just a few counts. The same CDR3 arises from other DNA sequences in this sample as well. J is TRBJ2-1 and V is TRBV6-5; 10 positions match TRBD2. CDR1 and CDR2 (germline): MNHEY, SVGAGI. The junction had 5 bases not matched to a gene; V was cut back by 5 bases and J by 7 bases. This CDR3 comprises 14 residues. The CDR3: CASSRSGGRNEQFF. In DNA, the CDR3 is TGTGCCAGCAGTCGTAGCGGGGGGCGGAATGAGCAGTTCTTC.

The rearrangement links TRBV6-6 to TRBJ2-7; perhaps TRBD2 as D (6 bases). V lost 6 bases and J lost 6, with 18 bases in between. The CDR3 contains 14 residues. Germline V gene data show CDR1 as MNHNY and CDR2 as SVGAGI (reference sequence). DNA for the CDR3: TGTGCCAGCAGCCCGGGACTCCCCGGCCTCGAGCAGTACTTC. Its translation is CASSPGLPGLEQYF.

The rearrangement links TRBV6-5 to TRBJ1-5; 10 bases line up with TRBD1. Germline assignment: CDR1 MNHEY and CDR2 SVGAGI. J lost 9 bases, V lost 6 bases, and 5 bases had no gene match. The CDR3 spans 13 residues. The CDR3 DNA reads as TGTGCCAGCAGCACGGACAGGGGGATGCCCCAGCATTTT. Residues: CASSTDRGMPQHF.

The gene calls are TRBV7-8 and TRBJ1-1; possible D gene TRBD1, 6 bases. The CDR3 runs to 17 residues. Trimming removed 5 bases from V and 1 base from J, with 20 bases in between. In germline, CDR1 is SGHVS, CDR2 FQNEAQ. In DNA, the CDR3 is TGTGCCAGCAGCGTATTCAGGGGATTTGGCGGGAACACTGAAGCTTTCTTT. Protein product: CASSVFRGFGGNTEAFF.

DNA of the CDR3: TGTGCCAGCAGCCCCCTAGCGGGGGGGAGCACAGATACGCAGTATTTT. Translated, it gives CASSPLAGGSTDTQYF. The V and J genes are TRBV7-2 and TRBJ2-3, with 12 bases fitting TRBD2. CDR1 and CDR2 (germline): SGHTA, FQGNSA. V was clipped by 5 bases and J by 0 bases; unmatched bases: 3. The CDR3 sequence is 16 residues long.

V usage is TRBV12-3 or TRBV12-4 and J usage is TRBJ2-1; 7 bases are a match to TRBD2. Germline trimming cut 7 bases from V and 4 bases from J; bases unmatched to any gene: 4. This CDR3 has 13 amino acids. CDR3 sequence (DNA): TGTGCCAGCAACGGGGGGACTTACAATGAGCAGTTCTTC. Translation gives CASNGGTYNEQFF.

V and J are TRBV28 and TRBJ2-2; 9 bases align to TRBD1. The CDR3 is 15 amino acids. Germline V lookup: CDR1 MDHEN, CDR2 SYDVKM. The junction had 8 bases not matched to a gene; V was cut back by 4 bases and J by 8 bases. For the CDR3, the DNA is TGTGCCAGCAGTTCCCCGGGACAGGGTTTAGGGGAGCTGTTTTTT. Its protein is CASSSPGQGLGELFF.

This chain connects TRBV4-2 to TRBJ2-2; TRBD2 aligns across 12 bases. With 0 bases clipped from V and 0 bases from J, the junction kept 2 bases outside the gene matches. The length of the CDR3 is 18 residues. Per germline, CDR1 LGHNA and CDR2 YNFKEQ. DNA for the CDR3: TGTGCCAGCAGCCAAGATCTAGCGGGGGGGACGAACACCGGGGAGCTGTTTTTT. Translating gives CASSQDLAGGTNTGELFF.

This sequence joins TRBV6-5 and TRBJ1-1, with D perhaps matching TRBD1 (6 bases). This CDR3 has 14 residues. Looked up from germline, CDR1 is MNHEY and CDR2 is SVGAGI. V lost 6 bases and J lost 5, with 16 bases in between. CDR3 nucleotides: TGTGCCAGCAGCACGCGGGGGGCGAGAACTGAAGCTTTCTTT. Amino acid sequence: CASSTRGARTEAFF.

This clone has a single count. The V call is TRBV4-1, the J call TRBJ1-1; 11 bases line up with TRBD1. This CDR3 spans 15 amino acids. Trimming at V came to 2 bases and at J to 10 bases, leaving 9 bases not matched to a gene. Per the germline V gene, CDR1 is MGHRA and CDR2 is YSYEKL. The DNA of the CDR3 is TGCGCCAGCAGCCAAACCGGGACAGGGGGTAGGGGAGCTTTCTTT. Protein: CASSQTGTGGRGAFF.

CDR3 sequence: CAISESHRQVSTEAFF. CDR3 coding DNA: TGTGCCATCAGTGAGTCACATAGACAGGTTAGCACTGAAGCTTTCTTT. The chain has TRBV10-3 and TRBJ1-1; maybe TRBD1 (6 bases). The V gene's germline CDR1 is ENHRY and CDR2 SYGVKD. The length of the CDR3 is 16 residues. V shed 0 bases and J shed 4 bases, with 15 bases lying between them.

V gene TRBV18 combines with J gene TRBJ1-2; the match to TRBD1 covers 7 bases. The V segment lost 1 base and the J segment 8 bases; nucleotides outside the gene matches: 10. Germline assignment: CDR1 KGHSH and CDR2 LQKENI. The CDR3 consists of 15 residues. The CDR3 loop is CASSPLPGQTRGYTF. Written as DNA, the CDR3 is TGTGCCAGCTCACCACTCCCGGGACAGACGCGGGGCTACACCTTC.

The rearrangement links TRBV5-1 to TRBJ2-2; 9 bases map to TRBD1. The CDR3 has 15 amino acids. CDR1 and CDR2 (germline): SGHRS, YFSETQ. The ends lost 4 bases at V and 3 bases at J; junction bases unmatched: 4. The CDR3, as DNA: TGCGCCAGCAGCACCGACAGGGGGGACACCGGGGAGCTGTTTTTT. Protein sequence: CASSTDRGDTGELFF.

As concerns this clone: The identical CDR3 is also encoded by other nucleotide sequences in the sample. In nucleotides, the CDR3 is TGTGCCAGCAGTCAGACAGGTCCCTATGGCTACACCTTC. Its protein product is CASSQTGPYGYTF. The chain joins TRBV3-1 (or the pseudogene TRBV3-2) to TRBJ1-2; TRBD1 might be the D (6 bases). V was pared by 6 bases and J by 4 bases, with 12 bases between. The CDR3 contains 13 residues. CDR1 and CDR2 from the germline V gene are LGHDT and YNNKEL (reference sequence).

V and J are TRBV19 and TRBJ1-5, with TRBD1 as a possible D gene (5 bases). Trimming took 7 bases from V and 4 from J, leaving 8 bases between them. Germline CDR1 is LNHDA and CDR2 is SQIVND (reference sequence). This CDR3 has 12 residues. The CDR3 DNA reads TGTGCCAGTACCTCAGGGAATCAGCCCCAGCATTTT. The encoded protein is CASTSGNQPQHF.

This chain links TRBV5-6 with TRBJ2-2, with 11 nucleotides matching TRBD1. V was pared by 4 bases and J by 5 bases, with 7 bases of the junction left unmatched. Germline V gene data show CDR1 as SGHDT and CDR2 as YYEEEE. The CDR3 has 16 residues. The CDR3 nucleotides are TGTGCCAGCAGCCAACCCGGGACAGGGGGAACCGGGGAGCTGTTTTTT. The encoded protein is CASSQPGTGGTGELFF.

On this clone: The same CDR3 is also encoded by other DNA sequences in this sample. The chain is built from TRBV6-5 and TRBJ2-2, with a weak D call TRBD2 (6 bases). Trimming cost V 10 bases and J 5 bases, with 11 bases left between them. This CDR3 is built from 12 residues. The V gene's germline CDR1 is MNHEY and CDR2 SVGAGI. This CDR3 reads CATTRGTGELFF. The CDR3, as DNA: TGTGCCACAACCCGGGGGACCGGGGAGCTGTTTTTT.

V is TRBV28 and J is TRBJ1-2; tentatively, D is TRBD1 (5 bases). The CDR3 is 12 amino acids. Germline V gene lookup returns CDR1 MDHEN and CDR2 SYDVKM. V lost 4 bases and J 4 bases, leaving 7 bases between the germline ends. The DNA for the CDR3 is TGTGCCAGCAGTTCAGGGCCCTATGGCTACACCTTC. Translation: CASSSGPYGYTF.

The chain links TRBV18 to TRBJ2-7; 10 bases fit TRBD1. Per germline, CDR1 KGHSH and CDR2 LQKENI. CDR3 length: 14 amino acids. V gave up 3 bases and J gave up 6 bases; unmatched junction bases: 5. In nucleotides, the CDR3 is TGTGCCAGCTCACCGCAAGGGACAGGGGTCGAGCAGTACTTC. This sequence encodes CASSPQGTGVEQYF.

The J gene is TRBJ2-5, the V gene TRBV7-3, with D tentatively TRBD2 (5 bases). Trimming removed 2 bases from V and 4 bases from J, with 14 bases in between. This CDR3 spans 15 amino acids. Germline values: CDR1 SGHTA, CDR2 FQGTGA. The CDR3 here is CASSLVGIEGETQYF. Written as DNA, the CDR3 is TGTGCCAGCAGCTTAGTAGGGATTGAGGGAGAGACCCAGTACTTC.

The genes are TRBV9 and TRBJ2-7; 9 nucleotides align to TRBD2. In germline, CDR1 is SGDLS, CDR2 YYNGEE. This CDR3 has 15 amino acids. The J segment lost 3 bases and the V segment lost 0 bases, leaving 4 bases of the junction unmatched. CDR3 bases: TGTGCCAGCAGCGTAGGGCTAGCGGGGATCTACGAGCAGTACTTC. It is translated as CASSVGLAGIYEQYF.

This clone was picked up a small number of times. In DNA, the CDR3 is TGTGCCAGCAGCGTAGAAGCACGGAGCTACGAGCAGTACTTC. Translating gives CASSVEARSYEQYF. This chain joins TRBV9 and TRBJ2-7; D is ambiguous. V dropped 0 bases and J dropped 3 bases, with 10 bases sitting between them. CDR1 and CDR2 (germline): SGDLS, YYNGEE. CDR3 length: 14 amino acids. The full variable domain, its missing parts supplied by reference TRBV9 and TRBJ2-7, is DSGVTQTPKHLITATGQRVTLRCSPRSGDLSVYWYQQSLDQGLQFLIQYYNGEERAKGNILERFSAQQFPDLHSELNLSSLELGDSALYFCASSVEARSYEQYFGPGTRLTVT.

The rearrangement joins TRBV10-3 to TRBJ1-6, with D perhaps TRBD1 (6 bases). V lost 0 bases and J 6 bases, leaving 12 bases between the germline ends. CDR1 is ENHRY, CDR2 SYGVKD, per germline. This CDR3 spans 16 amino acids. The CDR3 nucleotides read TGTGCCATCAGTGAGTCGGGGGGGGCCGGTAATTCACCCCTCCACTTT. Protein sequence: CAISESGGAGNSPLHF.